What follows are 2 T cell receptor beta chains derived from one specimen sequenced in a study of T cell responses to AZD1222 COVID-19 vaccine. The repertoire was sequenced with immunoSEQ multiplex PCR; TCRdb's copy has only in-frame clones and lacks some. The profile shows approximately 140,000 clones, over 75% of them singletons. Sequencing used peripheral blood, obtained 28 days after the second AZD1222 dose. These receptors were obtained from an adult who received the AZD1222 COVID-19 vaccine.

The chain joins TRBV25-1 to TRBJ1-1; no reliable D call. V lost 1 base, J lost 1 base, and 13 bases lay in between. Per the germline V gene, CDR1 is MGHDK and CDR2 is SYGVNS. The CDR3 has 16 residues. The CDR3 reads CASSEWPQTPNTEAFF. The CDR3 bases are TGTGCCAGCAGTGAATGGCCGCAGACCCCGAACACTGAAGCTTTCTTT.

With regard to this clone: The junction departs from germline at one end; a sequencing error may be responsible. The chain links TRBV11-2 to TRBJ1-1; D is uncertain. This CDR3 contains 12 residues. CDR1 is SGHAT, CDR2 FQNNGV, per germline. In DNA form, the CDR3 reads TGTGCCAGCAGCTCCCTACGCCAGAGATGGGTCTTT. Amino acid sequence: CASSSLRQRWVF.